Following are 20 T cell receptor beta chains from one sample sequenced in a study of T cell clones after liver transplantation. The protocol was immunoSEQ multiplex PCR, while the TCRdb copy is restricted to in-frame clones and leaves out a portion. The sample lists 20,000 to 25,000 clones; approximately 80% were seen once. Sequences were derived from CD8+ T cells from blood, sampled approximately 52 months after liver transplant. All receptors derive from a human patient who received a liver transplant. Some T cells may be supplied by the graft donor.

The chain links TRBV19 to TRBJ2-3, with 8 bases aligning to TRBD2. From germline, CDR1 is LNHDA and CDR2 SQIVND (reference sequence). The CDR3 runs 15 residues. Trimming cost V 3 bases and J 1 base; bases outside gene matches: 3. As DNA, the CDR3 is TGTGCCAGTAGTATCGGGGGGGGCGGCACAGATACGCAGTATTTT. Protein sequence: CASSIGGGGTDTQYF.

This rearrangement joins TRBV29-1 to TRBJ2-2, with no clear D. The V end was cut by 5 bases, the J end by 4 bases, with 5 bases between. The V gene's germline CDR1 is SQVTM and CDR2 ANQGSEA. The CDR3 is 11 residues long. CDR3 protein: CSVLSTGELFF. The CDR3 nucleotides read TGCAGCGTTCTAAGCACCGGGGAGCTGTTTTTT.

J is TRBJ2-1 and V is TRBV5-4; D may be TRBD1 (5 bases). The germline V gene has CDR1 SGHNT and CDR2 YYREEE (reference sequence). The V end lost 4 bases, the J end lost 10 bases, and 12 bases lay between the germline ends. The CDR3 spans 12 residues. The CDR3 protein is CASSADWTEQFF. Written as DNA, the CDR3 is TGTGCCAGCAGCGCAGACTGGACAGAGCAGTTCTTC.

This chain links TRBV6-5 with TRBJ1-6; no firm D call. Germline-derived CDR1 and CDR2 are MNHEY and SVGAGI. Between the trimmed V and J ends, which lost 2 bases and 8 bases, there was a span of 13 bases. The CDR3 runs 15 residues. This CDR3 is CASSYVGEAHSPLHF. CDR3 nucleotide sequence: TGTGCCAGCAGTTACGTTGGCGAAGCCCATTCACCCCTCCACTTT.

The chain employs TRBV29-1 and TRBJ2-1; the match to TRBD2 covers 8 bases. The CDR3 has 11 amino acids. V trimming: 4 bases; J trimming: 9 bases; junction bases outside the gene matches: 2. Germline V lookup: CDR1 SQVTM, CDR2 ANQGSEA. CDR3 residues: CSVARGGEQFF. The CDR3 bases are TGCAGCGTTGCCCGGGGGGGTGAGCAGTTCTTC.

The rearrangement uses TRBV6-6 and TRBJ1-1; no firm D call. The CDR3 loop spans 11 amino acids. V dropped 8 bases and J dropped 1 base, with 5 bases sitting between them. The germline V gene encodes CDR1 MNHNY and CDR2 SVGAGI (reference sequence). This chain's CDR3 is CASVQNTEAFF. CDR3 nucleotides: TGTGCCAGCGTGCAGAACACTGAAGCTTTCTTT.

The J gene is TRBJ1-2, the V gene TRBV19, with a possible D match to TRBD1 (5 bases). The CDR3 runs 14 residues. V shed 5 bases and J shed 4 bases, with 14 bases lying between them. Germline loops: CDR1 LNHDA, CDR2 SQIVND (reference sequence). The CDR3 DNA is TGTGCCAGTAGTCTGGGGGTGGTTGGCTATGGCTACACCTTC. This encodes CASSLGVVGYGYTF.

This chain connects TRBV4-2 to TRBJ2-3; 11 bases match TRBD1. The CDR3 has 17 residues. The V gene's germline CDR1 is LGHNA and CDR2 YNFKEQ. After removal of 4 bases from V and 6 bases from J, the junction contained 12 bases not matched to a gene. The CDR3 sequence is CASSPSADRGLADTQYF. CDR3 bases: TGTGCCAGCAGCCCCTCAGCGGACAGGGGGCTAGCGGATACGCAGTATTTT.

This chain links TRBV4-1 with TRBJ2-7; the D gene could be TRBD1 or TRBD2 (5 bases each). The germline V gene has CDR1 MGHRA and CDR2 YSYEKL. This CDR3 comprises 14 residues. V was shortened by 7 bases and J by 3 bases, with 16 bases between the two germline ends. CDR3 in amino acids: CASTKTADFYEQYF. In DNA, the CDR3 is TGCGCCAGCACAAAGACAGCGGACTTCTACGAGCAGTACTTC.

The chain has TRBV5-6 and TRBJ2-2, with D possibly being TRBD1 (5 bases). The CDR3 is made up of 14 amino acids. The V and J ends lost 0 bases and 6 bases respectively, with 9 bases between them. The germline V gene has CDR1 SGHDT and CDR2 YYEEEE. The CDR3 region is CASSLVREAGELFF. The CDR3 DNA follows: TGTGCCAGCAGCTTGGTCAGGGAAGCCGGGGAGCTGTTTTTT.

This clone turned up a few times. The chain has TRBV4-1 and TRBJ1-4; no clear D. Germline V lookup: CDR1 MGHRA, CDR2 YSYEKL. The CDR3 is 11 residues long. V was clipped by 5 bases and J by 7 bases, with 5 bases between them. The CDR3 loop is CASSGGEKLFF. CDR3 in DNA: TGCGCCAGCAGCGGAGGTGAAAAACTGTTTTTT.

This clone was picked up a small number of times. The rearrangement links TRBV6-4 to TRBJ1-5; D uncertain. The length of the CDR3 is 13 residues. Germline V lookup: CDR1 MRHNA, CDR2 SNTAGT. V lost 7 bases and J lost 6, with 13 bases in between. This CDR3 is CASNLGYIQPQHF. The CDR3 DNA is TGTGCCAGCAATCTCGGTTATATTCAGCCCCAGCATTTT.

The chain couples TRBV27 to TRBJ2-7, with TRBD2 as a possible D gene (5 bases). Deletions cut 7 bases from V and 4 bases from J, with 11 bases between. Per germline, CDR1 MNHEY and CDR2 SMNVEV (reference sequence). The CDR3 loop spans 12 amino acids. Here the CDR3 reads CASTSGSYEQYF. The CDR3 coding sequence is TGTGCCAGCACCTCGGGGTCGTACGAGCAGTACTTC.

The V gene is TRBV9, the J gene TRBJ1-2; 10 bases align to TRBD1. There are 14 residues in the CDR3. Per germline, CDR1 SGDLS and CDR2 YYNGEE. The trim removed 1 base at V and 7 bases at J, leaving 4 bases unmatched. DNA for the CDR3: TGTGCCAGCAGCGTAATGACAGGGGGCGCTGGCTACACCTTC. This translates into CASSVMTGGAGYTF.

This chain links TRBV28 with TRBJ2-3; 8 bases map to TRBD2. Germline V CDR1 and CDR2: MDHEN, SYDVKM. Germline trimming cut 3 bases from V and 4 bases from J; bases unmatched to any gene: 6. This CDR3 has 15 amino acids. The CDR3 loop reads CASSFGGGRADTQYF. In DNA form, the CDR3 reads TGTGCCAGCAGTTTCGGCGGGGGGCGGGCAGATACGCAGTATTTT.

The J gene is TRBJ2-7, the V gene TRBV27, with a tentative D call TRBD2 (5 bases). Germline loops: CDR1 MNHEY, CDR2 SMNVEV (reference sequence). V lost 5 bases to trimming and J lost 2 bases, with 10 bases between them. CDR3 length: 13 amino acids. CDR3: CASSEGPAYEQYF. The CDR3 nucleotides are TGTGCCAGCAGTGAGGGCCCGGCCTACGAGCAGTACTTC.

The chain carries TRBV9 and TRBJ2-1; D is possibly TRBD2 (5 bases). CDR1 is SGDLS and CDR2 is YYNGEE in the germline V gene. Trimming stripped 6 bases from V and 3 bases from J, with 10 bases between. The CDR3 covers 13 residues. The chain's CDR3 is CASNRRGYNEQFF. CDR3 nucleotides: TGTGCCAGCAATCGACGGGGCTACAATGAGCAGTTCTTC.

V and J are TRBV7-9 and TRBJ1-5; tentatively, D is TRBD1 (5 bases). CDR1 SEHNR and CDR2 FQNEAQ come from the germline V gene (reference sequence). Trimming removed 4 bases from V and 5 bases from J, with 12 bases in between. The CDR3 has 14 residues. CDR3 protein: CASSSQQGHQPQHF. In DNA form, the CDR3 reads TGTGCCAGCAGCTCCCAGCAGGGCCATCAGCCCCAGCATTTT.

CDR3 sequence reads: CASSDGHEQYF. The CDR3 nucleotides read TGTGCCAGCAGCGACGGGCACGAGCAGTACTTC. The chain couples TRBV9 to TRBJ2-7; no reliable D call. Germline lookup yields CDR1 SGDLS and CDR2 YYNGEE. The CDR3 is made up of 11 amino acids. The V end was cut by 3 bases, the J end by 5 bases, with 6 bases between. The variable domain in full, with the rest retrieved from reference TRBV9 and TRBJ2-7, is DSGVTQTPKHLITATGQRVTLRCSPRSGDLSVYWYQQSLDQGLQFLIQYYNGEERAKGNILERFSAQQFPDLHSELNLSSLELGDSALYFCASSDGHEQYFGPGTRLTVT.

This rearrangement joins TRBV15 to TRBJ2-5; maybe TRBD2 (6 bases). The V gene lost 1 base and the J gene lost 3 bases, with 12 bases spanning the gap. In germline, CDR1 is LNHNV, CDR2 YYDKDF (reference sequence). This CDR3 has 15 residues. CDR3: CATSRGAGIEETQYF. CDR3 DNA sequence: TGTGCCACCAGCAGAGGGGCGGGGATCGAAGAGACCCAGTACTTC.